The 28 T cell receptor beta chains below were found in one sample sequenced in a study of T-cell memory formation after mild COVID-19. TCRdb processed the 5' RACE reads anew with MiXCR; each CDR3 protein has one entry. The table includes about 610,000 distinct CDR3 sequences, approximately 15% detected once. Sequenced sample: PBMCs or a T cell subset sorted from them (not recorded which). The receptors were sampled from an adult woman who had mild COVID-19 (a few samples of this study predate the infection). Cell type and time point are not known.

The genes are TRBV5-1 and TRBJ2-3; 8 bases agree with TRBD2. There are 15 residues in the CDR3. J gave up 2 bases and V 1 base, and 3 bases lay outside the gene matches. Germline lookup yields CDR1 SGHRS and CDR2 YFSETQ. Here the CDR3 reads CASSLTSGPTDTQYF. CDR3 bases: TGCGCCAGCAGCTTGACTAGCGGACCCACAGATACGCAGTATTTT. The complete variable domain, with remaining parts taken from reference TRBV5-1 and TRBJ2-3, reads KAGVTQTPRYLIKTRGQQVTLSCSPISGHRSVSWYQQTPGQGLQFLFEYFSETQRNKGNFPGRFSGRQFSNSRSEMNVSTLELGDSALYLCASSLTSGPTDTQYFGPGTRLTVL.

Only a few counts were recorded for this clonotype. The chain recombines TRBV7-8 with TRBJ1-4; D gene uncertain. In germline, CDR1 is SGHVS, CDR2 FQNEAQ. V was trimmed by 6 bases and J by 8 bases, leaving 13 bases between them. This CDR3 has 13 residues. The CDR3 loop reads CASSLPPGEKLFF. DNA for the CDR3: TGTGCCAGCAGTCTCCCCCCGGGGGAAAAACTGTTTTTT. Based on the CDR3 plus reference TRBV7-8 and TRBJ1-4, the full variable domain is GAGVSQSPRYKVAKRGQDVALRCDPISGHVSLFWYQQALGQGPEFLTYFQNEAQLDKSGLPSDRFFAERPEGSVSTLKIQRTQQEDSAVYLCASSLPPGEKLFFGSGTQLSVL.

This clonotype has more than one count but fewer than ten. The chain combines TRBV19 with TRBJ2-1; TRBD2 matches 14 bases. J gave up 7 bases and V 5 bases, and 7 bases lay outside the gene matches. The CDR3 covers 16 residues. From germline, CDR1 is LNHDA and CDR2 SQIVND (reference sequence). The CDR3 coding sequence is TGTGCCAGTAGTTTGACTAGCGGGAGGGCCTCGAATGAGCAGTTCTTC. Protein sequence: CASSLTSGRASNEQFF. The whole variable domain, filled in from reference TRBV19 and TRBJ2-1, reads DGGITQSPKYLFRKEGQNVTLSCEQNLNHDAMYWYRQDPGQGLRLIYYSQIVNDFQKGDIAEGYSVSREKKESFPLTVTSAQKNPTAFYLCASSLTSGRASNEQFFGPGTRLTVL.

The table lists this clonotype with many counts. V gene TRBV18 combines with J gene TRBJ1-5; maybe TRBD1 (5 bases). V dropped 2 bases and J dropped 0 bases, with 14 bases sitting between them. Germline CDR1 and CDR2: KGHSH and LQKENI. CDR3 length equals 17 residues. CDR3 coding DNA: TGTGCCAGCTCACCATATGGGGGGACCTATAGCAATCAGCCCCAGCATTTT. Translation: CASSPYGGTYSNQPQHF.

J is TRBJ2-3 and V is TRBV19, with 8 bases aligning to TRBD1. In germline, CDR1 is LNHDA, CDR2 SQIVND (reference sequence). V shed 6 bases and J 4 bases; nucleotides not matched to a gene: 9. This CDR3 region has 15 residues. CDR3 nucleotides: TGTGCCAGTAGAGGACAGGGACGGTTCGCAGATACGCAGTATTTT. Its protein product is CASRGQGRFADTQYF.

This clonotype was seen more than once but under ten times. The chain has TRBV9 and TRBJ1-1, with D perhaps TRBD1 (6 bases). CDR1 SGDLS and CDR2 YYNGEE come from the germline V gene. Between the trimmed V and J ends, which lost 6 bases and 3 bases, there was a span of 15 bases. This CDR3 contains 14 residues. The CDR3, as DNA: TGTGCCAGCACCCGGGGGGGGCTGGACACTGAAGCTTTCTTT. Its translation: CASTRGGLDTEAFF.

There are a few counts of this clonotype. The chain combines TRBV30 with TRBJ2-3, with 9 bases aligning to TRBD1. Germline CDR1 and CDR2: GTSNPN and SVGIG (reference sequence). V lost 2 bases, J lost 4 bases, and 7 bases stayed unmatched. This CDR3 comprises 15 residues. The CDR3 nucleotides read TGTGCCTGGAGTCCCGGGGACAGGGATTCAGATACGCAGTATTTT. Protein product: CAWSPGDRDSDTQYF.

This clonotype was observed a few times. The chain employs TRBV5-1 and TRBJ1-4; 7 bases agree with TRBD1. V shed 1 base, J shed 8 bases, and the junction held 5 bases outside the gene matches. Germline loops: CDR1 SGHRS, CDR2 YFSETQ. This CDR3 is built from 14 residues. Here the CDR3 DNA reads TGCGCCAGCAGCTTGACAGGGGAACGAGAAAAACTGTTTTTT. Translation: CASSLTGEREKLFF.

This clonotype appeared many times. This chain links TRBV4-3 with TRBJ2-2, with D unclear. CDR1 and CDR2 from the germline V gene are LGHNA and YSLEER. V was shortened by 0 bases and J by 0 bases, with 8 bases between the two germline ends. The CDR3 is 16 residues long. The CDR3 nucleotides read TGCGCCAGCAGCCAAGATCCGCGAGCGAACACCGGGGAGCTGTTTTTT. Its translation is CASSQDPRANTGELFF.

The genes are TRBV19 and TRBJ2-1; weak D call: TRBD1 (5 bases). CDR3 length equals 14 residues. The ends were cut back, 8 bases at V and 6 bases at J, with 17 bases in the middle. Germline loops: CDR1 LNHDA, CDR2 SQIVND (reference sequence). The CDR3 DNA follows: TGTGCCAGTTCCGACACCCCTGGGGCCAATGAGCAGTTCTTC. Translating gives CASSDTPGANEQFF. The whole variable domain, filled in from reference TRBV19 and TRBJ2-1, reads DGGITQSPKYLFRKEGQNVTLSCEQNLNHDAMYWYRQDPGQGLRLIYYSQIVNDFQKGDIAEGYSVSREKKESFPLTVTSAQKNPTAFYLCASSDTPGANEQFFGPGTRLTVL.

The J gene is TRBJ2-7, the V gene TRBV27; 8 bases are a match to TRBD1. The CDR3 loop spans 14 amino acids. Trimming at V came to 2 bases and at J to 6 bases, leaving 6 bases not matched to a gene. Per the germline V gene, CDR1 is MNHEY and CDR2 is SMNVEV (reference sequence). The CDR3 nucleotides are TGTGCCAGCAGTTTAAGCCAGGGGGCGGGCGAGCAGTACTTC. Translating gives CASSLSQGAGEQYF.

This clonotype came up a few times. The chain combines TRBV13 with TRBJ2-5, with D perhaps matching TRBD1 or TRBD2 (5 bases each). Trimming took off 3 bases at V and 5 bases at J, with 16 bases between the two ends. The CDR3 is 15 residues long. In germline, CDR1 is PRHDT, CDR2 FYEKMQ (reference sequence). Here the CDR3 reads CASSLTGAATETQYF. DNA of the CDR3: TGTGCCAGCAGCTTGACCGGGGCCGCCACGGAGACCCAGTACTTC.

A few counts support this clonotype. The V call is TRBV4-3, the J call TRBJ1-5, with a tentative D call TRBD1 (5 bases). Germline V gene sequence: CDR1 LGHNA, CDR2 YSLEER. The germline V and J ends were trimmed by 1 base and 2 bases, with 9 bases remaining between them. The CDR3 contains 15 residues. The CDR3 here is CASSQVWGGNQPQHF. CDR3 coding DNA: TGCGCCAGCAGCCAAGTATGGGGGGGCAATCAGCCCCAGCATTTT.

This chain links TRBV11-2 with TRBJ2-3, with 10 bases identical to TRBD2. The CDR3 is made up of 16 amino acids. Germline assignment: CDR1 SGHAT and CDR2 FQNNGV. Trimming took 5 bases from V and 3 from J; bases not matched to a gene: 8. The CDR3 DNA follows: TGTGCCAGCAGCACAAGCGGGGGGGCTCGGACAGATACGCAGTATTTT. This sequence encodes CASSTSGGARTDTQYF.

This clonotype was counted between two and nine times. The chain carries TRBV18 and TRBJ1-1, with a possible D match to TRBD1 (5 bases). Trimming pared 3 bases from V and 1 base from J, leaving 12 bases between. This CDR3 contains 15 residues. Germline CDR1 and CDR2: KGHSH and LQKENI. CDR3 nucleotides: TGTGCCAGCTCACCGGAGGGGCGAAGGAACACTGAAGCTTTCTTT. Protein: CASSPEGRRNTEAFF.

This clonotype was observed a handful of times. The chain links TRBV6-1 to TRBJ1-5; TRBD1 is a possible D gene (6 bases). CDR3 size: 17 residues. Germline CDR1 and CDR2: MNHNS and SASEGT. V was trimmed by 2 bases and J by 2 bases, leaving 16 bases between them. CDR3 amino acids: CASSEWGWEGGNQPQHF. The CDR3 DNA is TGTGCCAGCAGTGAATGGGGTTGGGAGGGGGGCAATCAGCCCCAGCATTTT.

This clonotype has only a few counts. V is TRBV5-1 and J is TRBJ2-3; unclear D gene. Germline V gene sequence: CDR1 SGHRS, CDR2 YFSETQ. The germline V and J ends were trimmed by 0 bases and 4 bases, with 12 bases remaining between them. This CDR3 is 15 amino acids long. CDR3 nucleotide sequence: TGCGCCAGCAGCTTGGCCCTGGGCGGTTCAGATACGCAGTATTTT. Its protein product is CASSLALGGSDTQYF. Using reference TRBV5-1 and TRBJ2-3 for the parts outside the CDR3, the full variable domain is KAGVTQTPRYLIKTRGQQVTLSCSPISGHRSVSWYQQTPGQGLQFLFEYFSETQRNKGNFPGRFSGRQFSNSRSEMNVSTLELGDSALYLCASSLALGGSDTQYFGPGTRLTVL.

This chain joins TRBV9 and TRBJ2-2; TRBD1 matches 8 bases. The CDR3 spans 15 residues. The ends lost 3 bases at V and 3 bases at J; junction bases unmatched: 4. Germline V lookup: CDR1 SGDLS, CDR2 YYNGEE. CDR3 coding DNA: TGTGCCAGCAGCGCCGGGACAGGAGACACCGGGGAGCTGTTTTTT. It encodes CASSAGTGDTGELFF.

This clonotype was observed at least ten times. This chain links TRBV7-9 with TRBJ2-5; D not certain. CDR1 and CDR2 from the germline V gene are SEHNR and FQNEAQ (reference sequence). Trimming shortened V by 0 bases and J by 5 bases, and 4 bases separated the two germline ends. The CDR3 runs to 12 residues. The CDR3, as DNA: TGTGCCAGCAGCTTAGCGACGGAGACCCAGTACTTC. Its protein is CASSLATETQYF.

This clonotype turned up a few times. The chain carries TRBV20-1 and TRBJ1-6; D unresolved. Looked up from germline, CDR1 is DFQATT and CDR2 is SNEGSKA (reference sequence). This CDR3 comprises 17 residues. V lost 0 bases, J lost 0 bases, and 12 bases lay in between. DNA of the CDR3: TGCAGTGCTAGAGATTTCTTAGGAAGCTCCTATAATTCACCCCTCCACTTT. Its protein is CSARDFLGSSYNSPLHF.

In the case of this clonotype: Its ends do not fully match the called genes, so a read error is possible. The chain carries TRBV30 and TRBJ2-1; D unclear. This CDR3 has 9 residues. Germline CDR1 is GTSNPN and CDR2 is SVGIG (reference sequence). Here the CDR3 reads CAWSKPLVF. CDR3 DNA: TGTGCCTGGAGTAAGCCCTTAGTGTTC.

This clonotype was seen a single time. J is TRBJ2-1 and V is TRBV7-7; a possible D gene is TRBD2 (6 bases). This CDR3 region has 13 residues. Germline assignment: CDR1 SSHAT and CDR2 FNYEAQ (reference sequence). The CDR3, as DNA: TGTGCTAGCTCCTTATGGGACTCCAATGAGCAGTTCTTC. It specifies CASSLWDSNEQFF.

This clonotype was recorded a few times. V is TRBV29-1 and J is TRBJ2-3; 7 nucleotides match TRBD1. CDR3 length equals 17 residues. Losses at the gene ends were 3 bases for V and 5 bases for J; bases not matched to a gene: 17. The V gene's germline CDR1 is SQVTM and CDR2 ANQGSEA. CDR3 sequence reads: CSVDPGQTLLQGDTQYF. For the CDR3, the DNA is TGCAGCGTTGACCCGGGACAGACGCTCTTACAGGGAGATACGCAGTATTTT.

The chain couples TRBV7-9 to TRBJ1-1, with D unresolved. The CDR3 consists of 13 residues. Deletions cut 3 bases from V and 5 bases from J, with 10 bases between. Germline lookup yields CDR1 SEHNR and CDR2 FQNEAQ (reference sequence). CDR3 DNA sequence: TGTGCCAGCAGCTTCTGGGGTTCTACTGAAGCTTTCTTT. Translated: CASSFWGSTEAFF.

The chain carries TRBV10-3 and TRBJ2-7; D might be TRBD2 (6 bases). Germline-derived CDR1 and CDR2 are ENHRY and SYGVKD. The CDR3 is 13 amino acids. V lost 3 bases and J lost 5, with 11 bases in between. CDR3 bases: TGTGCCATCAGTGACGGCAGGGAGGACGAGCAGTACTTC. Amino acid sequence: CAISDGREDEQYF.

This clonotype appeared a few times. V and J are TRBV6-6 and TRBJ2-4, with D perhaps given as TRBD1 or TRBD2 (5 bases each). Trimming removed 5 bases at V and 5 bases at J, with 16 bases between. The germline V gene encodes CDR1 MNHNY and CDR2 SVGAGI (reference sequence). The CDR3 runs 15 residues. CDR3 coding DNA: TGTGCCAGCAGTGGGACCCTTACGACCCAAAACATTCAGTACTTC. Residues: CASSGTLTTQNIQYF.

The genes are TRBV27 and TRBJ2-1; D uncertain. V shed 7 bases and J shed 9 bases, with 7 bases lying between them. The length of the CDR3 is 10 residues. Germline V gene sequence: CDR1 MNHEY, CDR2 SMNVEV (reference sequence). CDR3 region: CASIGSEQFF. The CDR3 nucleotides are TGTGCCAGCATAGGCAGTGAGCAGTTCTTC.

This clonotype was picked up a small number of times. This chain uses TRBV10-3 with TRBJ1-1; D ambiguous. The CDR3 is 13 residues long. V lost 0 bases, J lost 2 bases, and 4 bases lay in between. Germline CDR1 is ENHRY and CDR2 is SYGVKD. CDR3 residues: CAISESINTEAFF. CDR3 nucleotide sequence: TGTGCCATCAGTGAGTCAATAAACACTGAAGCTTTCTTT.